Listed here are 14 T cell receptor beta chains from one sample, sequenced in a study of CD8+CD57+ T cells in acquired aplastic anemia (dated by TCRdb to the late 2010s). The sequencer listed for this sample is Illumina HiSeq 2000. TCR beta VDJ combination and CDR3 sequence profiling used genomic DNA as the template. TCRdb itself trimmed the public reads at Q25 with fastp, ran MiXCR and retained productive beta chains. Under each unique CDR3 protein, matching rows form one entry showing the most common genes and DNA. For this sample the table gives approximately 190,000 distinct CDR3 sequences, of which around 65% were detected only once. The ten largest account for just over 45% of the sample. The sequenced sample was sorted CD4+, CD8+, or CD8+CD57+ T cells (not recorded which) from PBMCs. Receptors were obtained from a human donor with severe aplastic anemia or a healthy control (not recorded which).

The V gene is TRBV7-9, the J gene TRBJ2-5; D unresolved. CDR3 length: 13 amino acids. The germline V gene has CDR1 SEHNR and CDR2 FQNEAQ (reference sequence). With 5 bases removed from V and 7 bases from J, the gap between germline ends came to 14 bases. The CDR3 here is CASSTPASVTQYF. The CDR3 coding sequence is TGTGCCAGCAGCACACCGGCAAGCGTGACCCAGTACTTC.

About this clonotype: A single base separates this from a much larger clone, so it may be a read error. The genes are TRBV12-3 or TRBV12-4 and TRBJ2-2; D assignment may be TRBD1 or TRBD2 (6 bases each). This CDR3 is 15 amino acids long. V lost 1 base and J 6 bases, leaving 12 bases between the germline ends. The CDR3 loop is CASSLVGGPAGELFF. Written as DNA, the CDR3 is TGTGCCAGCAGTTTAGTGGGGGGCCCCGCCGGGGAGCTGTTTTTT.

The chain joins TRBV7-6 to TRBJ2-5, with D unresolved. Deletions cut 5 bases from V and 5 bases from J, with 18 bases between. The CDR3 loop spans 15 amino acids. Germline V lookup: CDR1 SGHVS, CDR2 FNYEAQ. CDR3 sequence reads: CASSRAPGEMETQYF. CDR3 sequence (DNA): TGTGCCAGCAGCCGAGCCCCCGGTGAGATGGAGACCCAGTACTTC.

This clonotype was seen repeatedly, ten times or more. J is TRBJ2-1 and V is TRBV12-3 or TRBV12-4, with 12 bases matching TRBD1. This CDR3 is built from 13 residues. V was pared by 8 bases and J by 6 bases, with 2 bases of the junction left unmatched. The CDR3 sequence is CASRDRGPNEQFF. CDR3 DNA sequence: TGTGCCAGCCGGGACAGGGGGCCCAATGAGCAGTTCTTC.

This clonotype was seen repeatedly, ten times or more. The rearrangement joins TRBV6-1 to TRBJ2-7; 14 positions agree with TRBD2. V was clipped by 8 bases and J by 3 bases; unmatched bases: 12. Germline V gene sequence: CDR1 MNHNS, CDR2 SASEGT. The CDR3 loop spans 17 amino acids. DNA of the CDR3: TGTGCCAGCCGCACCGGGACTAGCGGGAGTGGGAACTACGAGCAGTACTTC. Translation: CASRTGTSGSGNYEQYF.

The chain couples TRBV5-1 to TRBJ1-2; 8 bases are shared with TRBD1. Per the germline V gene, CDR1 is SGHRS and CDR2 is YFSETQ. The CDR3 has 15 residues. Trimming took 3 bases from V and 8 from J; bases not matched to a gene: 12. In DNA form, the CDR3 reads TGCGCCAGCAGCTCTAGGACAGGGCAGTGGGACGGCTACACCTTC. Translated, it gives CASSSRTGQWDGYTF.

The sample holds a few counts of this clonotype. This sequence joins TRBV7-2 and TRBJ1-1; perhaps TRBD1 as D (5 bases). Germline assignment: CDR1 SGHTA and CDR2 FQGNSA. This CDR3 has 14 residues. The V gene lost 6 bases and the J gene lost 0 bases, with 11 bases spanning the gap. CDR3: CASSSDSLNTEAFF. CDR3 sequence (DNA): TGTGCCAGCAGTTCCGACAGCCTGAACACTGAAGCTTTCTTT.

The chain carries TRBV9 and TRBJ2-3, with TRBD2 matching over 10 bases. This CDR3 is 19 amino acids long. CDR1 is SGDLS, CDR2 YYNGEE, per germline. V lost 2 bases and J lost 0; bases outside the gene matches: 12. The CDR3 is CASSVTRVAGGLSTDTQYF. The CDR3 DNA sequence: TGTGCCAGCAGCGTCACTAGGGTAGCGGGGGGCCTCAGCACAGATACGCAGTATTTT.

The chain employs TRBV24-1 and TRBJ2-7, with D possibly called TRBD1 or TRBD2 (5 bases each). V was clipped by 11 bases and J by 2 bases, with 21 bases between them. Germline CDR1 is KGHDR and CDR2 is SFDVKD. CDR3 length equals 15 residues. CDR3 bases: TGTGCCAGTAGTAAAAACCGGGACGGTACCTACGAGCAGTACTTC. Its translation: CASSKNRDGTYEQYF.

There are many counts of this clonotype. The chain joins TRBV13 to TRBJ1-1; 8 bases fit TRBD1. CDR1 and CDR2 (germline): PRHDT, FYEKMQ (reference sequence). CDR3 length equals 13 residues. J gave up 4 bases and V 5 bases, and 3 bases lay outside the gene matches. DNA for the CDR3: TGTGCCAGCAGCGAAGACAGGGGCACTGAAGCTTTCTTT. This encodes CASSEDRGTEAFF. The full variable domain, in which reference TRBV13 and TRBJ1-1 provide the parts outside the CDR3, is AAGVIQSPRHLIKEKRETATLKCYPIPRHDTVYWYQQGPGQDPQFLISFYEKMQSDKGSIPDRFSAQQFSDYHSELNMSSLELGDSALYFCASSEDRGTEAFFGQGTRLTVV.

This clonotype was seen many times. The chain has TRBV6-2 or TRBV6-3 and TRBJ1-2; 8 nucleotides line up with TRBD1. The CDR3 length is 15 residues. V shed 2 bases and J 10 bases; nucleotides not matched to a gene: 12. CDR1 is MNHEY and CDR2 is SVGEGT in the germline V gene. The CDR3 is CASSYPPDRVGDYTF. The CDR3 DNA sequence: TGTGCCAGCAGTTACCCTCCGGACAGGGTTGGTGACTACACCTTC.

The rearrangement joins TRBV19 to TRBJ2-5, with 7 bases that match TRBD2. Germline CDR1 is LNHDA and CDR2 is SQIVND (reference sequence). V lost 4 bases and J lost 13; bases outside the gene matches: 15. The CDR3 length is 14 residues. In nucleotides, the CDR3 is TGTGCCAGTAGTAGAGCCAGCGGGGCCACCTTGGTGTACTTC. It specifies CASSRASGATLVYF.

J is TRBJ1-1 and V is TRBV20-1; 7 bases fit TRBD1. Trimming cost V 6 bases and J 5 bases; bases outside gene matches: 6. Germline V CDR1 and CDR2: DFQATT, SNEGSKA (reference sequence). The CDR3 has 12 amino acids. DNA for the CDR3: TGCAGTGCACGCAGGGGGTTGACTGAAGCTTTCTTT. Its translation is CSARRGLTEAFF.

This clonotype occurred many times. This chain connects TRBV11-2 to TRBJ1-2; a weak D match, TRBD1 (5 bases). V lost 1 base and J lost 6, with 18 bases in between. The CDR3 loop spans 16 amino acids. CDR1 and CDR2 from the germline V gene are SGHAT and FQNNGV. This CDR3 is CASSLASGGVPDGYTF. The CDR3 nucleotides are TGTGCCAGCAGCTTAGCATCCGGAGGGGTTCCGGATGGCTACACCTTC.